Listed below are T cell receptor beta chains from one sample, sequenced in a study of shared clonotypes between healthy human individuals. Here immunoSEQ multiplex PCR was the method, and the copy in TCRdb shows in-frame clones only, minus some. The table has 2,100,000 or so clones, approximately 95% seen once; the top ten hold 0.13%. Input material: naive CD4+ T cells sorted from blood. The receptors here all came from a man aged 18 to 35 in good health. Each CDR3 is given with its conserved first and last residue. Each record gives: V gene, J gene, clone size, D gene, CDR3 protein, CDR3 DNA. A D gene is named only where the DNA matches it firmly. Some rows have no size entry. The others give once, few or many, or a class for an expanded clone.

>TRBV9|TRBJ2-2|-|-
CASSVTAVGELFF
TGTGCCAGCAGCGTAACCGCGGTCGGGGAGCTGTTTTTT
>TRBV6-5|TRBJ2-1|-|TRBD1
CASSSTGGTYNEQFF
TGTGCCAGCAGTTCTACAGGGGGCACCTACAATGAGCAGTTCTTC
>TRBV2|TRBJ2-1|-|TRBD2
CASSGKGTSLSGEQFF
TGTGCCAGCAGTGGAAAAGGGACTAGCTTGTCAGGTGAGCAGTTCTTC
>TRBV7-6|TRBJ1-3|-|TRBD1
CASSKGQLSSGNTIYF
TGTGCCAGCAGCAAGGGACAGCTATCCTCTGGAAACACCATATATTTT
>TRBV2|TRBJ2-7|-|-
CASSEAGGGWGREQYF
TGTGCCAGCAGTGAAGCAGGGGGTGGATGGGGACGCGAGCAGTACTTC
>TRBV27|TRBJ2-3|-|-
CASSLLGNTSTDTQYF
TGTGCCAGCAGTTTATTAGGGAACACTAGCACAGATACGCAGTATTTT
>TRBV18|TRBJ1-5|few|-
CASSPIEGQPQHF
TGTGCCAGCTCACCCATCGAGGGTCAGCCCCAGCATTTT
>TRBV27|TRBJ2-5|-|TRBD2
CASSGGFYQETQYF
TGTGCCAGCAGCGGGGGGTTTTACCAAGAGACCCAGTACTTC
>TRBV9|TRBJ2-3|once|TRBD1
CASSGGDITNRGWGTDTQYF
TGTGCCAGCAGCGGTGGGGATATAACGAACAGGGGATGGGGCACAGATACGCAGTATTTT
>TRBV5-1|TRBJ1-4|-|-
CASSLPGEKLFF
TGCGCCAGCAGCTTGCCCGGAGAAAAATTGTTTTTT
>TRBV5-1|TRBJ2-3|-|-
CASSAAGTPRTDTQYF
TGCGCCAGCAGCGCGGCCGGGACCCCCCGCACAGATACGCAGTATTTT
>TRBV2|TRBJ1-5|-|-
CASSEGIDSNQPQHF
TGTGCCAGCAGTGAAGGGATCGATAGCAATCAGCCCCAGCATTTT
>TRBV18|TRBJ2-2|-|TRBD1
CASSPGTGENTGELFF
TGTGCCAGCTCACCAGGGACAGGGGAAAACACCGGGGAGCTGTTTTTT
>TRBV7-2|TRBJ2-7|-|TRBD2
CASSTRGGLAYEQYF
TGTGCCAGCAGCACGCGTGGGGGACTAGCCTACGAGCAGTACTTC
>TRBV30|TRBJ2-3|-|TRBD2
CAWSASLLAGARDTQYF
TGTGCCTGGAGTGCCTCTCTACTAGCGGGGGCGCGAGATACGCAGTATTTT
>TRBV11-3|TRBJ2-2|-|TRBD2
CASSVREDRPGELFF
TGTGCCAGCAGCGTACGGGAGGATAGGCCCGGGGAGCTGTTTTTT
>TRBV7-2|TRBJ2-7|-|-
CASSPLDRTLSYEQYF
TGTGCCAGCAGCCCGCTTGACAGGACCCTTTCCTACGAGCAGTACTTC
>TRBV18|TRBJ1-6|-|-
CASSPIPIQGNNSPLHF
TGTGCCAGCTCACCAATCCCTATACAGGGAAATAATTCACCCCTCCACTTT
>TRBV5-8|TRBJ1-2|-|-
CASSLLRGSGYTF
TGTGCCAGCAGCTTGTTGAGGGGTAGCGGCTACACCTTC
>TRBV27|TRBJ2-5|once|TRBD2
CASLGTSGEEETQYF
TGTGCCAGCCTCGGGACTAGCGGGGAGGAAGAGACCCAGTACTTC
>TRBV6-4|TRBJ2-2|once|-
CASSDQGGTGELFF
TGTGCCAGCAGTGACCAGGGAGGAACCGGGGAGCTGTTTTTT
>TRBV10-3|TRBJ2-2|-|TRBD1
CAISDPGGTGRTGELFF
TGTGCCATCAGTGACCCGGGCGGGACAGGGCGCACCGGGGAGCTGTTTTTT
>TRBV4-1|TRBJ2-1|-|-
CASSQGRGYNEQFF
TGCGCCAGCAGCCAAGGCCGGGGCTACAATGAGCAGTTCTTC
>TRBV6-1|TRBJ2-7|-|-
CASSEGTRHSSYEQYF
TGTGCCAGCAGTGAGGGGACAAGACACTCGTCCTACGAGCAGTACTTC
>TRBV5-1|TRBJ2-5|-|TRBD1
CASFGQAEETQYF
TGCGCCAGCTTCGGACAGGCGGAGGAGACCCAGTACTTC
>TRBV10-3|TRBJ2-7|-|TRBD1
CAISESDRGPDEQYF
TGTGCCATCAGTGAGTCGGACAGGGGGCCGGACGAGCAGTACTTC
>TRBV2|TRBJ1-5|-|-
CASSLVRDQPQHF
TGTGCCAGCAGCCTTGTGAGGGATCAGCCCCAGCATTTT
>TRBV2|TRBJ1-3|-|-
CASSVSGVSGNTIYF
TGTGCCAGCAGTGTGTCAGGGGTGTCTGGAAACACCATATATTTT
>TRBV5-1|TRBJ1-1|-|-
CASSSDGGRNTEAFF
TGCGCCAGCAGCTCCGACGGGGGGAGGAACACTGAAGCTTTCTTT
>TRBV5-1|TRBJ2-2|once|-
CASRDGTFYTGELFF
TGCGCCAGCAGAGACGGGACTTTTTACACCGGGGAGCTGTTTTTT
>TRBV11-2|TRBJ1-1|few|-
CASSLQGMNTEAFF
TGTGCCAGCAGCTTGCAAGGTATGAACACTGAAGCTTTCTTT
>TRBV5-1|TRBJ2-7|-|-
CASSLATGPEQYF
TGCGCCAGCAGCTTGGCGACAGGCCCCGAGCAGTACTTC
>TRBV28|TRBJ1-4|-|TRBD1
CASAPPAQGVSATNEKLFF
TGTGCCAGCGCGCCGCCCGCGCAGGGGGTTTCAGCAACTAATGAAAAACTGTTTTTT
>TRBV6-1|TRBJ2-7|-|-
CASSTWEGEQYF
TGTGCCAGCAGTACTTGGGAAGGCGAGCAGTACTTC
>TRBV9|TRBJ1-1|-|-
CASSVGTLNTEAFF
TGTGCCAGCAGCGTAGGGACATTGAACACTGAAGCTTTCTTT
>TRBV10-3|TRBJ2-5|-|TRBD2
CAISPGEGETQYF
TGTGCCATCAGTCCCGGGGAGGGAGAGACCCAGTACTTC
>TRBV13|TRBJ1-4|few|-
CASTSMGQGTKGEKLFF
TGTGCCAGCACCTCCATGGGGCAGGGAACAAAAGGAGAAAAACTGTTTTTT
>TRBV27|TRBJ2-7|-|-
CASSPLPGAILSYEQYF
TGTGCCAGCAGCCCCCTGCCGGGGGCGATTCTCTCCTACGAGCAGTACTTC
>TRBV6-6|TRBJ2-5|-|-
CASSYGLALKETQYF
TGTGCCAGCAGTTACGGGCTAGCTCTAAAAGAGACCCAGTACTTC
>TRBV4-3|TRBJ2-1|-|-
CASSPSGAGGYNEQFF
TGCGCCAGCAGCCCCAGTGGGGCGGGCGGATACAATGAGCAGTTCTTC
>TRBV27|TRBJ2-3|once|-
CASSLVGASTDTQYF
TGTGCCAGCAGTTTAGTAGGAGCTAGCACAGATACGCAGTATTTT
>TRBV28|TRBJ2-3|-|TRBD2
CASSFAWTSALYTDTQYF
TGTGCCAGCAGTTTTGCTTGGACTAGCGCATTATACACAGATACGCAGTATTTT
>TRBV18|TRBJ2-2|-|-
CASSPLGAGELFF
TGTGCCAGCTCACCTTTGGGCGCCGGGGAGCTGTTTTTT
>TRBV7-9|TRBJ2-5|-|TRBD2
CASSQGERGGGGETQYF
TGTGCCAGCAGCCAAGGAGAGCGGGGGGGAGGAGGTGAGACCCAGTACTTC
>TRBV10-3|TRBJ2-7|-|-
CAISESANNGAYEQYF
TGTGCCATCAGTGAGTCAGCGAATAACGGAGCCTACGAGCAGTACTTC
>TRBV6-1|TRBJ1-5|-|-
CASSEVPGLPQHF
TGTGCCAGCAGTGAGGTTCCTGGTCTGCCCCAGCATTTT
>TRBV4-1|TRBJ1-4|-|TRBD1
CASSQDLWDSEKLFF
TGCGCCAGCAGCCAAGATCTATGGGACAGTGAAAAACTGTTTTTT
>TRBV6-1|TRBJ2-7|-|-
CASSESGQPYEQYF
TGTGCCAGCAGTGAAAGCGGACAGCCCTACGAGCAGTACTTC
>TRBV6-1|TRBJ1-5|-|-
CASSDRQGVYQPQHF
TGTGCCAGCAGTGACCGGCAGGGAGTTTATCAGCCCCAGCATTTT
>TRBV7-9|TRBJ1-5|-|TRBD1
CASSLGSGQGNQPQHF
TGTGCCAGCAGCTTAGGATCGGGACAGGGAAATCAGCCCCAGCATTTT
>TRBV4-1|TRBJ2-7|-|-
CASSRPGQPSYEQYF
TGCGCCAGCAGCCGTCCGGGACAACCTTCCTACGAGCAGTACTTC
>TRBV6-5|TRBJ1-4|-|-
CASSYSIGGTNEKLFF
TGTGCCAGCAGTTACTCGATCGGGGGCACTAATGAAAAACTGTTTTTT
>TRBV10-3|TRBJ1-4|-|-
CAISHPGGGYEKLFF
TGTGCCATCAGCCACCCTGGGGGTGGATATGAAAAACTGTTTTTT
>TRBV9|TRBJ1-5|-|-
CASSVDEGQPQHF
TGTGCCAGCAGCGTAGATGAGGGGCAGCCCCAGCATTTT
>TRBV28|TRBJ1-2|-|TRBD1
CASSMASKGAAGYTF
TGTGCCAGCAGTATGGCTAGTAAGGGGGCGGCCGGCTACACCTTC
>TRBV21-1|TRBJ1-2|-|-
CASSPEGRTRFSGYTF
TGTGCCAGCAGTCCGGAGGGGAGGACGAGGTTCTCTGGCTACACCTTC